The 17 T cell receptor beta chains listed next were all sequenced from one sample in a study of control samples from healthy donors and cancer patients. TCRdb's copy holds only in-frame clones and misses some; the assay was immunoSEQ multiplex PCR. Of about 83,000 clones listed, 91% are singletons. Sequencing was done on a sample of blood. Source of these receptors: a man in his fifties in good health.

The chain is built from TRBV6-2 or TRBV6-3 and TRBJ1-2, with D possibly matching TRBD1 (5 bases). Germline CDR1 is MNHEY and CDR2 is SVGEGT. V gave up 5 bases and J gave up 4 bases, with 11 bases separating them. The CDR3 spans 13 residues. The DNA of the CDR3 is TGTGCCAGCAGTCCGGACATTGGCTATGGCTACACCTTC. Translation gives CASSPDIGYGYTF.

The chain joins TRBV11-2 to TRBJ1-1; 10 bases line up with TRBD1. The CDR3 loop spans 16 amino acids. V was pared by 5 bases and J by 6 bases, with 12 bases of the junction left unmatched. CDR1 SGHAT and CDR2 FQNNGV come from the germline V gene. Here the CDR3 DNA reads TGTGCCAGCAGCACCGGACAGGGGGAGTGGGTCCCTGAAGCTTTCTTT. This gives the protein CASSTGQGEWVPEAFF.

The chain is built from TRBV2 and TRBJ2-7; unclear D gene. The V and J ends lost 5 bases and 1 base respectively, with 15 bases between them. Germline V gene data show CDR1 as SNHLY and CDR2 as FYNNEI. This CDR3 contains 15 residues. The CDR3 protein is CASSPHLSLSYEQYF. CDR3 DNA: TGTGCCAGCAGTCCACACCTCTCTCTATCCTACGAGCAGTACTTC.

This sequence joins TRBV4-1 and TRBJ2-7, with D possibly matching TRBD1 (6 bases). Trimming stripped 0 bases from V and 2 bases from J, with 11 bases between. Germline V gene sequence: CDR1 MGHRA, CDR2 YSYEKL. The CDR3 has 15 residues. CDR3 residues: CASSQEGRQAYEQYF. In nucleotides, the CDR3 is TGCGCCAGCAGCCAAGAGGGAAGACAGGCCTACGAGCAGTACTTC.

The chain joins TRBV5-1 to TRBJ2-7, with D perhaps TRBD1 or TRBD2 (5 bases each). CDR1 and CDR2 (germline): SGHRS, YFSETQ. Trimming removed 0 bases at V and 6 bases at J, with 16 bases between. The CDR3 totals 15 residues. The CDR3 DNA is TGCGCCAGCAGCTTGGGAGTCGGGGCTACAGGCGAGCAGTACTTC. This sequence encodes CASSLGVGATGEQYF.

This chain uses TRBV27 with TRBJ1-3, with no clear D. The CDR3 consists of 13 residues. Germline V lookup: CDR1 MNHEY, CDR2 SMNVEV (reference sequence). V lost 2 bases to trimming and J lost 0 bases, with 2 bases between them. The CDR3 spells CASSLNSGNTIYF. CDR3 nucleotides: TGTGCCAGCAGTTTAAACTCTGGAAACACCATATATTTT.

The chain employs TRBV20-1 and TRBJ2-7, with D possibly TRBD2 on 6 matching bases. There are 11 residues in the CDR3. V lost 3 bases to trimming and J lost 5 bases, with 8 bases between them. The germline CDR1 and CDR2 sequences are DFQATT and SNEGSKA (reference sequence). CDR3 in amino acids: CSARGGDEQYF. CDR3 DNA sequence: TGCAGTGCTAGGGGGGGTGACGAGCAGTACTTC.

The V gene is TRBV6-2 or TRBV6-3, the J gene TRBJ2-6, with TRBD1 matching 9 bases. This CDR3 spans 18 amino acids. V dropped 3 bases and J dropped 0; count of bases not matched to a gene: 6. CDR1 is MNHEY and CDR2 is SVGEGT in the germline V gene. CDR3 bases: TGTGCCAGCAGTTATAGGGGGACAGGGATCTCTGGGGCCAACGTCCTGACTTTC. Amino acids: CASSYRGTGISGANVLTF.

This chain links TRBV6-5 with TRBJ2-5, with D uncertain. Per germline, CDR1 MNHEY and CDR2 SVGAGI. The CDR3 totals 11 residues. Trimming left V 0 bases short and J 7 bases short, with 3 bases between. The DNA for the CDR3 is TGTGCCAGCAGTTACTCGGGGACCCAGTACTTC. Translated, it gives CASSYSGTQYF.

The V gene is TRBV10-2, the J gene TRBJ1-1; D call uncertain. V lost 10 bases to trimming and J lost 0 bases, with 12 bases between them. The CDR3 runs to 13 residues. Germline V gene sequence: CDR1 WSHSY, CDR2 SAAADI. The CDR3 region is CANKWAVNTEAFF. CDR3 sequence (DNA): TGCGCCAACAAATGGGCGGTGAACACTGAAGCTTTCTTT.

This chain uses TRBV19 with TRBJ1-4, with no clear D. The ends were cut back, 5 bases at V and 1 base at J, with 11 bases in the middle. CDR1 and CDR2 (germline): LNHDA, SQIVND (reference sequence). CDR3 length: 15 residues. The CDR3 sequence: CASSPLDRTNEKLFF. Here the CDR3 DNA reads TGTGCCAGTAGTCCATTGGATCGAACTAATGAAAAACTGTTTTTT.

J is TRBJ1-2 and V is TRBV7-9, with 7 bases that match TRBD1. The CDR3 is 13 amino acids. Germline-derived CDR1 and CDR2 are SEHNR and FQNEAQ (reference sequence). V was pared by 2 bases and J by 7 bases, with 4 bases of the junction left unmatched. This CDR3 is CASSLLGGGGYTF. DNA for the CDR3: TGTGCCAGCAGCTTACTAGGGGGCGGTGGCTACACCTTC.

The rearrangement links TRBV23-1 to TRBJ2-6; 12 nucleotides agree with TRBD1. TRBV23-1 is an open reading frame whose function is uncertain. There are 17 residues in the CDR3. The trim removed 7 bases at V and 2 bases at J, leaving 6 bases unmatched. The CDR3 sequence: CASIRDRGRPGANVLTF. The CDR3 DNA reads as TGCGCCAGCATCCGGGACAGGGGGCGGCCTGGGGCCAACGTCCTGACTTTC.

This sequence joins TRBV14 and TRBJ2-1, with 8 nucleotides matching TRBD2. With 5 bases clipped from V and 9 bases from J, the junction kept 12 bases outside the gene matches. The CDR3 is made up of 15 amino acids. CDR1 and CDR2 (germline): SGHDN, FVKESK. The CDR3 spells CASSITGGASTEQFF. CDR3 bases: TGTGCCAGCAGCATCACCGGGGGGGCCAGCACTGAGCAGTTCTTC.

The CDR3 region is CASSSDFQETQYF. The CDR3 coding sequence is TGTGCCAGCAGCTCGGATTTTCAAGAGACCCAGTACTTC. This rearrangement joins TRBV7-9 to TRBJ2-5; unclear D gene. Germline V gene sequence: CDR1 SEHNR, CDR2 FQNEAQ (reference sequence). With 4 bases removed from V and 2 bases from J, the gap between germline ends came to 8 bases. This CDR3 region has 13 residues. Full variable domain (outside the CDR3, taken from reference TRBV7-9 and TRBJ2-5): DTGVSQNPRHKITKRGQNVTFRCDPISEHNRLYWYRQTLGQGPEFLTYFQNEAQLEKSRLLSDRFSAERPKGSFSTLEIQRTEQGDSAMYLCASSSDFQETQYFGPGTRLLVL.

The chain carries TRBV11-3 and TRBJ2-2; D is ambiguous. The germline V and J ends were trimmed by 6 bases and 4 bases, with 9 bases remaining between them. This CDR3 has 13 residues. The germline V gene has CDR1 SGHNT and CDR2 YENEEA. The CDR3 loop is CASSLGFTGELFF. The CDR3 coding sequence is TGTGCCAGCAGTCTAGGATTCACCGGGGAGCTGTTTTTT.

This clone was seen a few times. The chain employs TRBV30 and TRBJ1-6, with 9 bases aligning to TRBD1. Germline assignment: CDR1 GTSNPN and CDR2 SVGIG (reference sequence). The CDR3 consists of 14 residues. CDR3 sequence reads: CALSSGTGYSPLHF. DNA of the CDR3: TGTGCGCTTTCTTCCGGGACAGGGTATTCACCCCTCCACTTT.